The 9 T cell receptor beta chains below were found in one sample sequenced in a study of human T cells and chemical hapten exposure. MiXCR, run by TCRdb on the RACE reads, gives a single entry per CDR3 protein. The sample lists under 400,000 distinct CDR3 sequences, approximately 5% occurring once. Indicated time point: pre-sensitization, week 0. Treatment denoted: therapeutic diphenylcyclopropenone sensitization with weekly scalp DPC. Sequencing was performed on whole blood, taken in connection with sensitization to the hapten diphenylcyclopropenone (DPC). The receptors originated from a woman aged 45-65 years with alopecia areata. Some clones in this sample may be carry-over from other donors' samples.

In its sample, this clonotype was seen a few times. V is TRBV10-3 and J is TRBJ1-6, with 9 nucleotides matching TRBD1. Germline V gene sequence: CDR1 ENHRY, CDR2 SYGVKD. The CDR3 is made up of 13 amino acids. Trimming cost V 7 bases and J 10 bases; bases outside gene matches: 5. CDR3: CAITPGQGSPLHF. CDR3 sequence (DNA): TGTGCCATCACACCGGGACAGGGCTCACCCCTCCACTTT.

This clonotype has at least ten counts. J is TRBJ2-3 and V is TRBV2, with 9 bases aligning to TRBD2. The ends lost 4 bases at V and 0 bases at J; junction bases unmatched: 5. In germline, CDR1 is SNHLY, CDR2 FYNNEI. The CDR3 runs to 16 residues. The DNA for the CDR3 is TGTGCCAGCAGTGTACTAGCGGGCCTGAGCACAGATACGCAGTATTTT. Translating it yields CASSVLAGLSTDTQYF.

The rearrangement uses TRBV2 and TRBJ2-3; D call uncertain. The CDR3 is 14 residues long. Trimming removed 0 bases from V and 4 bases from J, with 8 bases in between. Germline V gene sequence: CDR1 SNHLY, CDR2 FYNNEI. The CDR3, as DNA: TGTGCCAGCAGTGAAGCTAACCGGGCAGATACGCAGTATTTT. Protein sequence: CASSEANRADTQYF.

This chain links TRBV4-1 with TRBJ2-5; TRBD2 aligns across 9 bases. The CDR3 has 17 amino acids. Germline V gene sequence: CDR1 MGHRA, CDR2 YSYEKL. Unmatched junction bases numbered 8, after V lost 0 bases and J lost 3 bases. CDR3 in DNA: TGCGCCAGCAGCCAAGATCTTTCGCTAGCGGGGAAAGAGACCCAGTACTTC. It specifies CASSQDLSLAGKETQYF.

Details on this clonotype: A much more abundant neighbour one base away suggests this may be a read error. The chain couples TRBV7-2 to TRBJ2-3; no reliable D call. Trimming removed 5 bases from V and 3 bases from J, with 9 bases in between. This CDR3 spans 13 amino acids. In germline, CDR1 is SGHTA, CDR2 FQGNSA. CDR3 sequence reads: CASSRNPTDTQYF. The CDR3 DNA follows: TGTGCCAGCAGCCGTAACCCAACAGATACGCAGTATTTT.

This clonotype was seen repeatedly, ten times or more. The gene calls are TRBV12-3 or TRBV12-4 and TRBJ2-1; tentative D call: TRBD2 (6 bases). CDR3 length: 10 amino acids. With 6 bases removed from V and 10 bases from J, the gap between germline ends came to 7 bases. CDR3 protein: CASSRGEQFF. As DNA, the CDR3 is TGTGCCAGCAGCCGGGGGGAGCAGTTCTTC.

This clonotype appeared many times. This sequence joins TRBV28 and TRBJ2-5; D is ambiguous. V was clipped by 5 bases and J by 5 bases, with 15 bases between them. In germline, CDR1 is MDHEN, CDR2 SYDVKM. CDR3 length: 14 amino acids. For the CDR3, the DNA is TGTGCCAGCAGTCCGCCCCAGTTACGGGAGACCCAGTACTTC. This sequence encodes CASSPPQLRETQYF.

The chain carries TRBV6-5 and TRBJ1-3, with D perhaps TRBD1 (6 bases). Germline V gives CDR1 MNHEY, CDR2 SVGAGI. The CDR3 runs 13 residues. Trimming took 8 bases from V and 2 from J, leaving 10 bases between them. The CDR3 is CASLGGPGNTIYF. The CDR3, as DNA: TGTGCCAGCTTGGGGGGGCCTGGAAACACCATATATTTT.

This clonotype was seen at least ten times. The chain combines TRBV13 with TRBJ2-7, with D possibly matching TRBD2 (6 bases). In germline, CDR1 is PRHDT, CDR2 FYEKMQ (reference sequence). The CDR3 is 12 residues long. The V gene lost 3 bases and the J gene lost 6 bases, with 9 bases spanning the gap. The CDR3 nucleotides are TGTGCCAGCAGCTTGGTCGGGGGCGAGCAGTACTTC. Translated, it gives CASSLVGGEQYF.